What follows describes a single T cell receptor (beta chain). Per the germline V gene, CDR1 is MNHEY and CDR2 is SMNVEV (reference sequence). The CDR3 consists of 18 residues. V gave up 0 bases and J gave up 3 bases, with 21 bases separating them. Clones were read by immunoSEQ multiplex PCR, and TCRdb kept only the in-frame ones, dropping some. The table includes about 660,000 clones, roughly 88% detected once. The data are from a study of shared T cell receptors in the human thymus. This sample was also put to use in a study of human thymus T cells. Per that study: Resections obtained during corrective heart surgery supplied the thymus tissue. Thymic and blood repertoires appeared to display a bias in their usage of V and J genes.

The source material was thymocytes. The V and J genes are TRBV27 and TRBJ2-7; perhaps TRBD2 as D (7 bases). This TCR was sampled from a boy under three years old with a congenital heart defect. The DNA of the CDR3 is TGTGCCAGCAGTTTATCGTGGGGACCTCAGGGGAGGGACTACGAGCAGTACTTC. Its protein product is CASSLSWGPQGRDYEQYF.